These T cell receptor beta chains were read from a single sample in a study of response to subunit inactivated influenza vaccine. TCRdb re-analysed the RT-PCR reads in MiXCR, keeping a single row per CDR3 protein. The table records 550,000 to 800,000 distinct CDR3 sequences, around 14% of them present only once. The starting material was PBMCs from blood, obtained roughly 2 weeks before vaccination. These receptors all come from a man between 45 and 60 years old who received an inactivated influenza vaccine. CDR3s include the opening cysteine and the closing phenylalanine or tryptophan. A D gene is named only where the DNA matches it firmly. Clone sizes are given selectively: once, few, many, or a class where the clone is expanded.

CDR3 DNA: TGCGCCAGCAGCTTGGGGCAGGGGCGATCCTACGAGCAGTACTTC
CDR3 protein: CASSLGQGRSYEQYF
J gene: TRBJ2-7
D gene: -
V gene: TRBV5-1
clone size: many

CDR3 DNA: TGCAGTGCTCTCTCACAGAGCTCCTACAATGAGCAGTTCTTC
CDR3 protein: CSALSQSSYNEQFF
J gene: TRBJ2-1
D gene: -
V gene: TRBV20-1
clone size: -

CDR3 DNA: TGTGCCATCAGTTCCGGACAGGGAAATTCACCCCTCCACTTT
CDR3 protein: CAISSGQGNSPLHF
J gene: TRBJ1-6
D gene: TRBD1
V gene: TRBV10-3
clone size: many

CDR3 DNA: TGCGCCAGCAGCCCAGAGGGACTAGCGGGAGTTGGGGGCTACAATGAGCAGTTCTTC
CDR3 protein: CASSPEGLAGVGGYNEQFF
J gene: TRBJ2-1
D gene: TRBD2
V gene: TRBV5-1
clone size: few

CDR3 DNA: TGTGCCAGCAGCTTAACGGGCTCTGGTGGCTACACCTTC
CDR3 protein: CASSLTGSGGYTF
J gene: TRBJ1-2
D gene: -
V gene: TRBV7-2
clone size: many

CDR3 DNA: TGTGCCAGCAGCTCCCCCGGACTAGCGGGAGGGCATGGAGATACGCAGTATTTT
CDR3 protein: CASSSPGLAGGHGDTQYF
J gene: TRBJ2-3
D gene: TRBD2
V gene: TRBV11-2
clone size: once

CDR3 DNA: TGTGCCAGCAGCCTCCGGACGATTAGCACAGATACGCAGTATTTT
CDR3 protein: CASSLRTISTDTQYF
J gene: TRBJ2-3
D gene: -
V gene: TRBV11-1
clone size: -

CDR3 DNA: TGCGCCAGCAGGTGGGGGGACGGGGCCAACGTCCTGACTTTC
CDR3 protein: CASRWGDGANVLTF
J gene: TRBJ2-6
D gene: -
V gene: TRBV5-1
clone size: few

CDR3 DNA: TGTGCCAGCAGACTCCACAGGGATCTAACCACTGAAGCTTTCTTT
CDR3 protein: CASRLHRDLTTEAFF
J gene: TRBJ1-1
D gene: -
V gene: TRBV6-1
clone size: few

CDR3 DNA: TGTGCCACCAGTGTAAATAGCAATCAGCCCCAGCATTTT
CDR3 protein: CATSVNSNQPQHF
J gene: TRBJ1-5
D gene: -
V gene: TRBV24-1
clone size: -

CDR3 DNA: TGTGCCAGCCAAGGGACTAGCACACCGTACTCCTACGAGCAGTACTTC
CDR3 protein: CASQGTSTPYSYEQYF
J gene: TRBJ2-7
D gene: TRBD2
V gene: TRBV28
clone size: few

CDR3 DNA: TGTGCCAGCAGCGCTACCGGGACAGGGGGCGGCACTGAAGCTTTCTTT
CDR3 protein: CASSATGTGGGTEAFF
J gene: TRBJ1-1
D gene: TRBD1
V gene: TRBV6-1
clone size: -

CDR3 DNA: TGTGCCATCAGTGAGGGGGGAAAGGGTTCCTACGAGCAGTACTTC
CDR3 protein: CAISEGGKGSYEQYF
J gene: TRBJ2-7
D gene: -
V gene: TRBV10-3
clone size: -

CDR3 DNA: TGTGCCAGCAGGGGGTCCCGGAGGACCGGGGAGCTGTTTTTT
CDR3 protein: CASRGSRRTGELFF
J gene: TRBJ2-2
D gene: -
V gene: TRBV12-3/TRBV12-4
clone size: few

CDR3 DNA: TGTGCCAGCAGTACCGGGACAGGCTACTATGGCTACACCTTC
CDR3 protein: CASSTGTGYYGYTF
J gene: TRBJ1-2
D gene: TRBD1
V gene: TRBV12-3/TRBV12-4
clone size: -

CDR3 DNA: TGTGCCAGCACCCAGACGCGGATTGACTACAATGAGCAGTTCTTC
CDR3 protein: CASTQTRIDYNEQFF
J gene: TRBJ2-1
D gene: -
V gene: TRBV2
clone size: -

CDR3 DNA: TGTGCCAGCAGTTTACGTCTAGCGGGAGATGCTGTTCAAGAGACCCAGTACTTC
CDR3 protein: CASSLRLAGDAVQETQYF
J gene: TRBJ2-5
D gene: TRBD2
V gene: TRBV28
clone size: -

CDR3 DNA: TGTGCCAGCAGCCAAGTTAACAGGGAAGCCTACGAGCAGTACTTC
CDR3 protein: CASSQVNREAYEQYF
J gene: TRBJ2-7
D gene: -
V gene: TRBV4-2
clone size: -

CDR3 DNA: TGCAGTGTCAGCCCCGGGGTGAACACTGAAGCTTTCTTT
CDR3 protein: CSVSPGVNTEAFF
J gene: TRBJ1-1
D gene: -
V gene: TRBV20-1
clone size: few

CDR3 DNA: TGTGCCAGCAGCTCCCTGGGGCTCGAGGCCAACGTCCTGACTTTC
CDR3 protein: CASSSLGLEANVLTF
J gene: TRBJ2-6
D gene: -
V gene: TRBV13
clone size: -

CDR3 DNA: TGCAGCGTTTCCGGGACTCCCTCAAACTATGGCTACACCTTC
CDR3 protein: CSVSGTPSNYGYTF
J gene: TRBJ1-2
D gene: -
V gene: TRBV29-1
clone size: many

CDR3 DNA: TGCAGCGCCAGGACTAGCGGACTTAACAATGAGCAGTTCTTC
CDR3 protein: CSARTSGLNNEQFF
J gene: TRBJ2-1
D gene: TRBD2
V gene: TRBV29-1
clone size: -

CDR3 DNA: TGTGCCAGCAGCTTAAGAGCACGGCCAGGGGTTTCCTACGAGCAGTACTTC
CDR3 protein: CASSLRARPGVSYEQYF
J gene: TRBJ2-7
D gene: -
V gene: TRBV7-2
clone size: few

CDR3 DNA: TGTGCCAGCAGTTACCAGCCGGGACGGAGCTCCTACGAGCAGTACTTC
CDR3 protein: CASSYQPGRSSYEQYF
J gene: TRBJ2-7
D gene: -
V gene: TRBV6-5
clone size: -

CDR3 DNA: TGCAGCGTTGGGCTGCATGGGACTAGCGAAACGAATGAGCAGTTCTTC
CDR3 protein: CSVGLHGTSETNEQFF
J gene: TRBJ2-1
D gene: TRBD2
V gene: TRBV29-1
clone size: -

CDR3 DNA: TGTGCCAGCAGCTTAATCAGGACAGGGGTTCGGAATGAGCAGTTCTTC
CDR3 protein: CASSLIRTGVRNEQFF
J gene: TRBJ2-1
D gene: TRBD1
V gene: TRBV7-9
clone size: few

CDR3 DNA: TGTGCCAGCAGGCCGGGACAGGGTCGAGCTTTCTTT
CDR3 protein: CASRPGQGRAFF
J gene: TRBJ1-1
D gene: TRBD1
V gene: TRBV25-1
clone size: -

CDR3 DNA: TGCAGTGCTAGAGGGCCCAGACTAGCCTACGAGCAGTACTTC
CDR3 protein: CSARGPRLAYEQYF
J gene: TRBJ2-7
D gene: -
V gene: TRBV20-1
clone size: -

CDR3 DNA: TGTGCCAGCAGAGGTAGTGAGCAGTTCTTC
CDR3 protein: CASRGSEQFF
J gene: TRBJ2-1
D gene: -
V gene: TRBV12-3/TRBV12-4
clone size: many

CDR3 DNA: TGTGCCATCGACCCGGGACAGGGTTTCAATGAGCAGTTCTTC
CDR3 protein: CAIDPGQGFNEQFF
J gene: TRBJ2-1
D gene: TRBD1
V gene: TRBV10-3
clone size: many

CDR3 DNA: TGTGCCAGCAGCTTGTCTCGGGGAGGGGTGCAGTACTTC
CDR3 protein: CASSLSRGGVQYF
J gene: TRBJ2-7
D gene: TRBD2
V gene: TRBV5-6
clone size: -

CDR3 DNA: TGTGCCTGGGGGGGACAGGGGGCCTACGAGCAGTACTTC
CDR3 protein: CAWGGQGAYEQYF
J gene: TRBJ2-7
D gene: TRBD1
V gene: TRBV30
clone size: few

CDR3 DNA: TGTGCCAGCAGCGTAGGCCCCTCAGGAACCTACGAGCAGTACTTC
CDR3 protein: CASSVGPSGTYEQYF
J gene: TRBJ2-7
D gene: -
V gene: TRBV9
clone size: many

CDR3 DNA: TGTGCCAGCAGCTTAGTCCCTAGCGCGGGTAGAGGTGACTACGAGCAGTACTTC
CDR3 protein: CASSLVPSAGRGDYEQYF
J gene: TRBJ2-7
D gene: -
V gene: TRBV7-6
clone size: -

CDR3 DNA: TGCGCCAGCAGCTTGGAGGCGGGGACCACCTACGAGCAGTACTTC
CDR3 protein: CASSLEAGTTYEQYF
J gene: TRBJ2-7
D gene: -
V gene: TRBV5-1
clone size: -

CDR3 DNA: TGCGCCAGCAGCCAGGTGGGGGGGCGAAGAAACACCATATATTTT
CDR3 protein: CASSQVGGRRNTIYF
J gene: TRBJ1-3
D gene: -
V gene: TRBV4-3
clone size: -

CDR3 DNA: TGTGCCAGCAGCCAATACGACAGGAACTATGGCTACACCTTC
CDR3 protein: CASSQYDRNYGYTF
J gene: TRBJ1-2
D gene: -
V gene: TRBV3-1
clone size: few

CDR3 DNA: TGTGCCATCAGTGATACCGGGACAGCGGCCGGGGAGCTGTTTTTT
CDR3 protein: CAISDTGTAAGELFF
J gene: TRBJ2-2
D gene: TRBD1
V gene: TRBV10-3
clone size: -

CDR3 DNA: TGTGCCAGCAGTGAATTTTCTAGCGGGATGACAGATACGCAGTATTTT
CDR3 protein: CASSEFSSGMTDTQYF
J gene: TRBJ2-3
D gene: TRBD2
V gene: TRBV25-1
clone size: -

CDR3 DNA: TGTGCCAGCAGCCCGGGTCGTTGGTCTGGGGCCAACGTCCTGACTTTC
CDR3 protein: CASSPGRWSGANVLTF
J gene: TRBJ2-6
D gene: -
V gene: TRBV5-5
clone size: -

CDR3 DNA: TGCAGTGCTACGGGCCCCTCCGGAGGCTATGGCTACACCTTC
CDR3 protein: CSATGPSGGYGYTF
J gene: TRBJ1-2
D gene: -
V gene: TRBV20-1
clone size: few

CDR3 DNA: TGCAGCGTGACGGACAGGGCCTCCTACGAGCAGTACTTC
CDR3 protein: CSVTDRASYEQYF
J gene: TRBJ2-7
D gene: TRBD1
V gene: TRBV29-1
clone size: -

CDR3 DNA: TGTGCCAGCAGCCAAGATCAAACGGGAGCGGATGAGCAGTTCTTC
CDR3 protein: CASSQDQTGADEQFF
J gene: TRBJ2-1
D gene: -
V gene: TRBV4-2
clone size: few

CDR3 DNA: TGTGCCAGCACTGAACGGACAGGGGGCACTGAAGCTTTCTTT
CDR3 protein: CASTERTGGTEAFF
J gene: TRBJ1-1
D gene: TRBD1
V gene: TRBV6-2/TRBV6-3
clone size: -

CDR3 DNA: TGTGCCAGCAGCAGACCGGGACGGATTGAGACCCAGTACTTC
CDR3 protein: CASSRPGRIETQYF
J gene: TRBJ2-5
D gene: -
V gene: TRBV7-2
clone size: few

CDR3 DNA: TGTGCCAGCAGCTTACAAGAAAGCGTAGAGACCCAGTACTTC
CDR3 protein: CASSLQESVETQYF
J gene: TRBJ2-5
D gene: -
V gene: TRBV7-9
clone size: few

CDR3 DNA: TGTGCCAGCAGTGAATCGGGACTAGCGGGGCCAGAGTTCTTC
CDR3 protein: CASSESGLAGPEFF
J gene: TRBJ2-1
D gene: TRBD2
V gene: TRBV25-1
clone size: -

CDR3 DNA: TGTGCCAGCAGCTTGGGGACAGGGGCGCTCTCCGATACGCAGTATTTT
CDR3 protein: CASSLGTGALSDTQYF
J gene: TRBJ2-3
D gene: TRBD1
V gene: TRBV11-3
clone size: once

CDR3 DNA: TGTGCCAGCAGCCCCGAGGGGGCCCGGCGGTCCCAGCATTTT
CDR3 protein: CASSPEGARRSQHF
J gene: TRBJ1-5
D gene: TRBD1
V gene: TRBV5-5
clone size: -